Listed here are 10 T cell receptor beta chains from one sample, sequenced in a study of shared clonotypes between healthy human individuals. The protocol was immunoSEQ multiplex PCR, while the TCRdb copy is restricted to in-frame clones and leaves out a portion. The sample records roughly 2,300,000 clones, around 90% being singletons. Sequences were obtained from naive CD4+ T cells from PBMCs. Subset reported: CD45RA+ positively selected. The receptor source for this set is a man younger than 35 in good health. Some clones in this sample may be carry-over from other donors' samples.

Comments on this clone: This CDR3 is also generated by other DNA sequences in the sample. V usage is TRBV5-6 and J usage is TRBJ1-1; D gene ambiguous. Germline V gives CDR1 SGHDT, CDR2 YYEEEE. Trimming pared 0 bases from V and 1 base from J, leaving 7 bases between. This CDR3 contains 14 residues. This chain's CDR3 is CASSLGTSNTEAFF. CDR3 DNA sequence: TGTGCCAGCAGCTTGGGGACCTCGAACACTGAAGCTTTCTTT.

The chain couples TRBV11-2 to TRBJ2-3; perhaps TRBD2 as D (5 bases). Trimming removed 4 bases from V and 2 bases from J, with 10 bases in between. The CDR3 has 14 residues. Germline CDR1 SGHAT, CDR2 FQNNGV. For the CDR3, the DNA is TGTGCCAGCAGCTCCGGACTTAACACAGATACGCAGTATTTT. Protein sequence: CASSSGLNTDTQYF.

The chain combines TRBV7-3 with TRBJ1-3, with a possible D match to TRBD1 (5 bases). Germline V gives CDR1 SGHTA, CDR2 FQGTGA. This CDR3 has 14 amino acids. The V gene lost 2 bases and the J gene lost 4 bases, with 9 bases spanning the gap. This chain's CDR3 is CASSLSGAGNTIYF. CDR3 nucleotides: TGTGCCAGCAGCTTATCCGGGGCCGGAAACACCATATATTTT. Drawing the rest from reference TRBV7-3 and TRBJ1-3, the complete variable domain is GAGVSQTPSNKVTEKGKYVELRCDPISGHTALYWYRQSLGQGPEFLIYFQGTGAADDSGLPNDRFFAVRPEGSVSTLKIQRTERGDSAVYLCASSLSGAGNTIYFGEGSWLTVV.

In DNA form, the CDR3 reads TGTGCCAGCAGTATTCGACAGGGAACCTACGAGCAGTACTTC. Translation gives CASSIRQGTYEQYF. The chain uses TRBV6-1 and TRBJ2-7; 7 nucleotides align to TRBD1. CDR1 and CDR2 (germline): MNHNS, SASEGT. The CDR3 covers 14 residues. The junction had 6 bases not matched to a gene; V was cut back by 5 bases and J by 2 bases.

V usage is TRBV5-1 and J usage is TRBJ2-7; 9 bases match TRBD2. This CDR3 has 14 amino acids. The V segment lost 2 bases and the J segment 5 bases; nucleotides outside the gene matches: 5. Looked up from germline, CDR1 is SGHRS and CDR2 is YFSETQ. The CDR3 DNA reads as TGCGCCAGCAGCTTCCCTAGCGGGAACGACGAGCAGTACTTC. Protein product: CASSFPSGNDEQYF.

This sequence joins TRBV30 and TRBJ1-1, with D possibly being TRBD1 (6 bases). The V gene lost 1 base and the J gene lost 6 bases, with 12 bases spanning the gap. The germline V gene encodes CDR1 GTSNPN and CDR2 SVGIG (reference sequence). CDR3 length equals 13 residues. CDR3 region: CAWSAQGNAEAFF. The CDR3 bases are TGTGCCTGGAGTGCGCAGGGGAATGCTGAAGCTTTCTTT.

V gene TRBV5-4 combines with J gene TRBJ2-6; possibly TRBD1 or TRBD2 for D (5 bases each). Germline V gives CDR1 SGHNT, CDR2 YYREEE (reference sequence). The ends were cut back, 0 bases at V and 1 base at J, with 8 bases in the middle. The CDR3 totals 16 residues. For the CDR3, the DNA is TGTGCCAGCAGCTTGGCCAGGGAGTCTGGGGCCAACGTCCTGACTTTC. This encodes CASSLARESGANVLTF.

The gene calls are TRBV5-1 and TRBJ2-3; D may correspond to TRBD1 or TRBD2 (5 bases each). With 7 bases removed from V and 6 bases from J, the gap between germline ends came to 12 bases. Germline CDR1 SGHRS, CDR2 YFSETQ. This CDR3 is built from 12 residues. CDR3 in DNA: TGCGCCAGCTGGGACCAGAGTGATACGCAGTATTTT. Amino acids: CASWDQSDTQYF.

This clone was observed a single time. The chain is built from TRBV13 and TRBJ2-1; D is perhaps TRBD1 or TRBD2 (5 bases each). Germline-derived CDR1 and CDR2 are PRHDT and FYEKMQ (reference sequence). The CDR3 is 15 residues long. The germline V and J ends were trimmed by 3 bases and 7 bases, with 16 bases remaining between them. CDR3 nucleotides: TGTGCCAGCAGCTTTAGGCAGGGACGGCTTAATGAGCAGTTCTTC. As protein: CASSFRQGRLNEQFF.

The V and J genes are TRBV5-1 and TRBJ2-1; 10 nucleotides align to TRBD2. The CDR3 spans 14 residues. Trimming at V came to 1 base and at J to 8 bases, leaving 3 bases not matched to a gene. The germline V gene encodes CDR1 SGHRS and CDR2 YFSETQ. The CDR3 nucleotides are TGCGCCAGCAGCTTGTCTAGCGGGAGCGATGAGCAGTTCTTC. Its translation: CASSLSSGSDEQFF.